This TCR beta chain was recovered during a study of cytomegalovirus exposure and HLA in healthy donors. Regarding the study as a whole: DRB1 showed the most TCR associations and HLA-C the fewest in a later analysis, as rates varied by HLA locus.

Germline assignment: CDR1 MNHEY and CDR2 SVGAGI. This CDR3 is built from 15 residues. The junction had 10 bases not matched to a gene; V was cut back by 5 bases and J by 6 bases. Remarks on this clone: No antigen is known for it.

The PCR had 60 Vbeta and 13 Jbeta primers. The repertoire was sequenced with immunoSEQ multiplex PCR; TCRdb's copy has only in-frame clones and lacks some. The sample records about 170,000 clones, 65% to 80% being singletons. The chain employs TRBV6-5 and TRBJ1-5; 7 bases line up with TRBD1. Material: PBMCs. The sequence derives from a female donor in good health and CMV-seronegative. The CDR3 sequence: CASSPDRVGGQPQHF. The CDR3 nucleotides are TGTGCCAGCAGTCCCGACAGGGTGGGGGGTCAGCCCCAGCATTTT.